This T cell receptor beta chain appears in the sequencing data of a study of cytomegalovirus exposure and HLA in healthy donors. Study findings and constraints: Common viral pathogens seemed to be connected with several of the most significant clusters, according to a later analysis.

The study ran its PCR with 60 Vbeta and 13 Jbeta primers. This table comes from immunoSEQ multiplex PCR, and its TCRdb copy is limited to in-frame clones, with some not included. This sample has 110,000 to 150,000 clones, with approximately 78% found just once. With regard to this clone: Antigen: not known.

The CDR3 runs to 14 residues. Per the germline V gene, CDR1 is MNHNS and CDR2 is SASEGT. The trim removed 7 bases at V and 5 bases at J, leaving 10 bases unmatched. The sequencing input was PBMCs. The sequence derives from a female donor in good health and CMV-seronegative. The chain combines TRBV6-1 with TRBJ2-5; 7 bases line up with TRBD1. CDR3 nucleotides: TGTGCCAGCAAACGGGGACAGCTCTGGGAGACCCAGTACTTC. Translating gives CASKRGQLWETQYF.